This entry lists 32 T cell receptor beta chains sequenced from one sample in a study of cytomegalovirus exposure and HLA in healthy donors. Primers: 60 Vbeta forward and 13 Jbeta reverse. Clones were sequenced by immunoSEQ multiplex PCR, and TCRdb holds only the in-frame ones, with some missing. The table shows about 190,000 clones, with 70% to 80% occurring only once. Material for sequencing was PBMCs. Every receptor here comes from a woman in her fifties or sixties in good health and CMV-seronegative.

The rearrangement uses TRBV5-1 and TRBJ2-7; 7 nucleotides line up with TRBD2. CDR1 is SGHRS, CDR2 YFSETQ, per germline. The CDR3 has 15 amino acids. Trimming took 0 bases from V and 3 from J; bases not matched to a gene: 6. As DNA, the CDR3 is TGCGCCAGCAGCTTGGAAGGGAGGGCGGTCTACGAGCAGTACTTC. It codes for CASSLEGRAVYEQYF.

The chain links TRBV6-5 to TRBJ1-2; weak D call: TRBD1 (5 bases). Germline CDR1 reads MNHEY; CDR2 reads SVGAGI. The CDR3 loop spans 11 amino acids. Trimming shortened V by 8 bases and J by 4 bases, and 8 bases separated the two germline ends. CDR3 sequence (DNA): TGTGCCAGCGGGGGGGGCTATGGCTACACCTTC. It codes for CASGGGYGYTF.

This sequence joins TRBV5-6 and TRBJ2-3; 7 bases are shared with TRBD1. CDR1 is SGHDT, CDR2 YYEEEE, per germline. V gave up 1 base and J gave up 4 bases; unmatched junction bases: 9. The CDR3 sequence is 16 residues long. CDR3 coding DNA: TGTGCCAGCAGCTTGCTTGGGAAGGGGGCCGCAGATACGCAGTATTTT. Its protein is CASSLLGKGAADTQYF.

This chain joins TRBV4-1 and TRBJ2-7; 7 bases align to TRBD2. V lost 3 bases to trimming and J lost 3 bases; unmatched junction nucleotides: 5. This CDR3 region has 14 residues. Germline V gives CDR1 MGHRA, CDR2 YSYEKL. CDR3 sequence reads: CASSQRENVYEQYF. DNA for the CDR3: TGCGCCAGCAGCCAGCGGGAGAACGTCTACGAGCAGTACTTC.

This clone was detected once. The rearrangement joins TRBV15 to TRBJ1-6; 7 bases are a match to TRBD1. The CDR3 contains 14 residues. Germline lookup yields CDR1 LNHNV and CDR2 YYDKDF (reference sequence). V was clipped by 3 bases and J by 7 bases; unmatched bases: 3. The CDR3 is CATSSRTGNSPLHF. CDR3 coding DNA: TGTGCCACCAGCAGTCGGACAGGCAATTCACCCCTCCACTTT.

DNA of the CDR3: TGTGCTAGTGGTTCAACTAACACCTATGGCTACACCTTC. Residues: CASGSTNTYGYTF. The chain couples TRBV12-5 to TRBJ1-2; D gene uncertain. The CDR3 is 13 residues long. V lost 4 bases, J lost 4 bases, and 10 bases lay in between. CDR1 is LGHNT, CDR2 FRNRAP, per germline.

Turning to this clone: This sample includes further DNA sequences coding for the same CDR3. The rearrangement uses TRBV18 and TRBJ1-5, with 8 positions matching TRBD1. Germline trimming cut 3 bases from V and 2 bases from J; bases unmatched to any gene: 3. The CDR3 contains 15 residues. CDR1 KGHSH and CDR2 LQKENI come from the germline V gene. The DNA of the CDR3 is TGTGCCAGCTCACCTGGACAGGGACGCAATCAGCCCCAGCATTTT. It yields the protein CASSPGQGRNQPQHF.

The chain uses TRBV10-3 and TRBJ2-1; D remains unclear. Germline loops: CDR1 ENHRY, CDR2 SYGVKD. The CDR3 is 14 amino acids. V shed 4 bases and J shed 5 bases, with 12 bases lying between them. The CDR3 region is CAISAVLINNEQFF. The CDR3, as DNA: TGTGCCATCAGTGCTGTACTCATCAACAATGAGCAGTTCTTC.

This clone was counted only a few times. This chain connects TRBV9 to TRBJ2-6; D may be TRBD1 (5 bases). The CDR3 sequence is 16 residues long. The V gene lost 4 bases and the J gene lost 4 bases, with 15 bases spanning the gap. The germline gives CDR1 SGDLS, CDR2 YYNGEE. The CDR3 loop is CASSPQGQTGANVLTF. CDR3 DNA: TGTGCCAGCAGCCCCCAGGGCCAGACCGGGGCCAACGTCCTGACTTTC.

V usage is TRBV2 and J usage is TRBJ1-1, with D perhaps TRBD1 (5 bases). With 4 bases removed from V and 2 bases from J, the gap between germline ends came to 14 bases. Germline values: CDR1 SNHLY, CDR2 FYNNEI. The CDR3 covers 15 residues. Here the CDR3 DNA reads TGTGCCAGCAGTGGAGGTCTGACAGCCAACACTGAAGCTTTCTTT. This gives the protein CASSGGLTANTEAFF.

The chain uses TRBV19 and TRBJ1-1, with 7 bases lining up with TRBD1. V was clipped by 7 bases and J by 4 bases; unmatched bases: 15. The CDR3 extends over 16 amino acids. The germline CDR1 and CDR2 sequences are LNHDA and SQIVND (reference sequence). CDR3 loop: CASTSPRQGWGTEAFF. CDR3 sequence (DNA): TGTGCCAGTACCTCCCCCAGACAGGGCTGGGGCACTGAAGCTTTCTTT.

J is TRBJ1-1 and V is TRBV18, with TRBD1 matching over 8 bases. Per the germline V gene, CDR1 is KGHSH and CDR2 is LQKENI. The CDR3 spans 16 residues. The J segment lost 3 bases and the V segment lost 0 bases, leaving 6 bases of the junction unmatched. The CDR3 loop is CASSPPFRTGYTEAFF. The CDR3, as DNA: TGTGCCAGCTCACCACCTTTCCGGACAGGGTACACTGAAGCTTTCTTT.

The V and J genes are TRBV2 and TRBJ2-7; 7 nucleotides agree with TRBD1. Per germline, CDR1 SNHLY and CDR2 FYNNEI. The CDR3 is 14 amino acids. The junction had 5 bases not matched to a gene; V was cut back by 3 bases and J by 3 bases. The CDR3 region is CASSDGGQSYEQYF. CDR3 nucleotide sequence: TGTGCCAGCAGTGATGGGGGACAGAGCTACGAGCAGTACTTC.

The gene calls are TRBV12-5 and TRBJ1-5; unclear D gene. Germline V CDR1 and CDR2: LGHNT, FRNRAP. Trimming took off 7 bases at V and 1 base at J, with 8 bases between the two ends. CDR3 length equals 13 residues. The CDR3 reads CASAQLSNQPQHF. In DNA, the CDR3 is TGTGCTAGTGCCCAACTAAGCAATCAGCCCCAGCATTTT.

The chain's CDR3 is CAGEGTANYGYTF. CDR3 bases: TGTGCCGGGGAGGGGACGGCTAACTATGGCTACACCTTC. The chain has TRBV21-1 and TRBJ1-2. TRBV21-1 is designated a pseudogene. There are 13 residues in the CDR3.

V gene TRBV6-6 combines with J gene TRBJ1-1; no firm D call. The CDR3 runs 12 residues. The V and J ends lost 3 bases and 8 bases respectively, with 10 bases between them. The germline V gene has CDR1 MNHNY and CDR2 SVGAGI (reference sequence). The CDR3 sequence is CASSYISLEAFF. CDR3 nucleotides: TGTGCCAGCAGTTATATAAGCTTGGAAGCTTTCTTT.

This rearrangement joins TRBV4-3 to TRBJ2-7, with TRBD2 matching over 8 bases. This CDR3 has 15 amino acids. Trimming took 4 bases from V and 3 from J; bases not matched to a gene: 8. From germline, CDR1 is LGHNA and CDR2 YSLEER. The CDR3 region has the DNA TGCGCCAGCAGCCTCGGGGGCGGGGGGATCTACGAGCAGTACTTC. Translation gives CASSLGGGGIYEQYF.

V gene TRBV18 combines with J gene TRBJ2-7; 7 positions agree with TRBD1. Looked up from germline, CDR1 is KGHSH and CDR2 is LQKENI. V trimming: 4 bases; J trimming: 0 bases; junction bases outside the gene matches: 9. The CDR3 extends over 16 amino acids. This CDR3 reads CASSLQGVHSSYEQYF. The CDR3 DNA follows: TGTGCCAGCTCACTCCAGGGGGTCCACAGCTCCTACGAGCAGTACTTC.

This clone came up once. This sequence joins TRBV2 and TRBJ2-4; possible D gene TRBD2, 6 bases. The CDR3 runs 13 residues. V was clipped by 6 bases and J by 6 bases, with 12 bases between them. Germline CDR1 is SNHLY and CDR2 is FYNNEI. This CDR3 reads CASSGGGLNIQYF. In DNA, the CDR3 is TGTGCCAGCAGCGGGGGTGGGCTAAACATTCAGTACTTC.

The rearrangement uses TRBV5-3 and TRBJ2-4, with 15 nucleotides matching TRBD2. TRBV5-3 qualifies as an ORF whose function is uncertain. After removal of 4 bases from V and 1 base from J, the junction contained 6 bases not matched to a gene. The CDR3 extends over 18 amino acids. CDR3 protein: CARSTGTSGGRAKNIQYF. Written as DNA, the CDR3 is TGTGCCAGAAGCACCGGGACTAGCGGGGGGCGGGCCAAAAACATTCAGTACTTC.

V gene TRBV2 combines with J gene TRBJ1-2; D perhaps matches TRBD1 (6 bases). Germline values: CDR1 SNHLY, CDR2 FYNNEI. The CDR3 is 13 amino acids. The germline V and J ends were trimmed by 1 base and 3 bases, with 6 bases remaining between them. The CDR3 region is CASSEGTDYGYTF. The CDR3, as DNA: TGTGCCAGCAGTGAAGGGACAGACTATGGCTACACCTTC.

The rearrangement links TRBV5-6 to TRBJ2-7, with TRBD1 matching over 9 bases. The CDR3 contains 15 residues. Losses at the gene ends were 0 bases for V and 3 bases for J; bases not matched to a gene: 4. The germline CDR1 and CDR2 sequences are SGHDT and YYEEEE. CDR3: CASSLARQGVYEQYF. The CDR3 nucleotides are TGTGCCAGCAGCTTGGCCCGACAGGGGGTCTACGAGCAGTACTTC.

The chain links TRBV14 to TRBJ2-7; 9 bases align to TRBD1. V shed 4 bases and J 4 bases; nucleotides not matched to a gene: 5. This CDR3 comprises 14 residues. The V gene's germline CDR1 is SGHDN and CDR2 FVKESK. The DNA of the CDR3 is TGTGCCAGCAGCCTTAGACAGGGGGGTTACGAGCAGTACTTC. Its protein product is CASSLRQGGYEQYF.

The chain combines TRBV6-1 with TRBJ2-7; 7 bases are a match to TRBD2. The V and J ends lost 3 bases and 6 bases, in that order; junction bases with no gene match: 14. The CDR3 spans 16 residues. Germline lookup yields CDR1 MNHNS and CDR2 SASEGT. CDR3 sequence (DNA): TGTGCCAGCAGTGACAACCTAGCGGCCGATGGAGCCGAGCAGTACTTC. Translated: CASSDNLAADGAEQYF.

V gene TRBV6-5 combines with J gene TRBJ1-2; 9 nucleotides match TRBD1. The trim removed 6 bases at V and 7 bases at J, leaving 9 bases unmatched. The germline gives CDR1 MNHEY, CDR2 SVGAGI. The CDR3 covers 14 residues. This CDR3 reads CASRATGGFGGYTF. DNA for the CDR3: TGTGCCAGCAGGGCGACAGGGGGGTTCGGTGGCTACACCTTC.

V gene TRBV9 combines with J gene TRBJ1-2, with D perhaps TRBD1 (6 bases). Germline loops: CDR1 SGDLS, CDR2 YYNGEE. The CDR3 is 16 residues long. Trimming took 4 bases from V and 5 from J, leaving 21 bases between them. This chain's CDR3 is CASSPSSRTARYGYTF. The CDR3 coding sequence is TGTGCCAGCAGCCCCTCGTCCCGGACAGCGCGGTATGGCTACACCTTC.

This clone has just one count. The junction departs from the called germline gene at one end, perhaps through a read error. The chain is built from TRBV7-3 and TRBJ2-3; 7 nucleotides align to TRBD1. Germline lookup yields CDR1 SGHTA and CDR2 FQGTGA. The CDR3 runs 15 residues. DNA for the CDR3: TGTGCCAGCAGCGTAACAGGGGCCAGCACAGATACGCAGTATTTT. This sequence encodes CASSVTGASTDTQYF.

This clone was seen a handful of times. The V gene is TRBV9, the J gene TRBJ1-5, with TRBD1 identical over 8 bases. Germline CDR1 SGDLS, CDR2 YYNGEE. Trimming at V came to 4 bases and at J to 6 bases, leaving 9 bases not matched to a gene. CDR3 size: 15 residues. Here the CDR3 reads CASSPSDRGGQPQHF. In DNA form, the CDR3 reads TGTGCCAGCAGCCCCTCTGACAGGGGTGGTCAGCCCCAGCATTTT.

The rearrangement links TRBV4-3 to TRBJ2-7; TRBD2 agrees at 10 bases. Germline CDR1 and CDR2: LGHNA and YSLEER. The ends lost 1 base at V and 4 bases at J; junction bases unmatched: 13. The CDR3 covers 18 residues. The CDR3 nucleotides are TGCGCCAGCAGCCAAGTGGTCAGCGGGAGGGGTATCCTTTACGAGCAGTACTTC. It encodes CASSQVVSGRGILYEQYF.

The chain has TRBV27 and TRBJ2-1; 12 nucleotides line up with TRBD1. Losses at the gene ends were 2 bases for V and 2 bases for J; bases not matched to a gene: 13. The germline CDR1 and CDR2 sequences are MNHEY and SMNVEV (reference sequence). The CDR3 covers 20 residues. The CDR3 region has the DNA TGTGCCAGCAGTTTAAAATGGGGGACAGGGGGCGCGGATACCTACAATGAGCAGTTCTTC. It codes for CASSLKWGTGGADTYNEQFF.

This clone was counted only a few times. The V gene is TRBV14, the J gene TRBJ2-7; D not certain. V was pared by 3 bases and J by 0 bases, with 15 bases between. The V gene's germline CDR1 is SGHDN and CDR2 FVKESK. This CDR3 has 16 amino acids. This CDR3 is CASSQVLTRYSYEQYF. The CDR3 nucleotides are TGTGCCAGCAGCCAGGTCCTTACGAGGTACTCCTACGAGCAGTACTTC. The variable domain in full, completed from reference TRBV14 and TRBJ2-7, reads EAGVTQFPSHSVIEKGQTVTLRCDPISGHDNLYWYRRVMGKEIKFLLHFVKESKQDESGMPNNRFLAERTGGTYSTLKVQPAELEDSGVYFCASSQVLTRYSYEQYFGPGTRLTVT.

The CDR3 coding sequence is TGTGCCAGCAGCTTAGTGCCGGACAGGAGCACTGAAGCTTTCTTT. Protein sequence: CASSLVPDRSTEAFF. This chain links TRBV7-2 with TRBJ1-1; 7 nucleotides line up with TRBD1. The ends lost 1 base at V and 4 bases at J; junction bases unmatched: 6. Germline lookup yields CDR1 SGHTA and CDR2 FQGNSA. The CDR3 sequence is 15 residues long. Filled out from reference TRBV7-2 and TRBJ1-1, the complete variable domain reads GAGVSQSPSNKVTEKGKDVELRCDPISGHTALYWYRQSLGQGLEFLIYFQGNSAPDKSGLPSDRFSAERTGGSVSTLTIQRTQQEDSAVYLCASSLVPDRSTEAFFGQGTRLTVV.